This paragraph covers one T cell receptor (beta chain) sequence. The sample comes from a study of CD8 T cells in Susac syndrome. Random hexamers were used to reverse transcribe the RNA input (about 0.45 to 1 ug). TCRdb reprocessed the immunoSEQ multiplex PCR reads via MiXCR and lists one record per CDR3 protein. The sample records about 180,000 distinct CDR3 sequences, 90% to 95% being singletons. The CDR3 has 17 amino acids. V lost 1 base to trimming and J lost 1 base; unmatched junction nucleotides: 5. The germline V gene encodes CDR1 SNHLY and CDR2 FYNNEI. The rearrangement links TRBV2 to TRBJ2-5; TRBD2 agrees at 11 bases. The sequence was obtained from a human donor with multiple sclerosis. Sequenced: CD8+ T cells from PBMCs. This CDR3 reads CASSEGWGLAVQETQYF. The CDR3 bases are TGTGCCAGCAGTGAAGGATGGGGACTAGCGGTCCAAGAGACCCAGTACTTC.